Detailed here is one TCR beta chain. These data belong to a study of metastatic and nonmetastatic thyroid tumors. The V gene lost 5 bases and the J gene lost 8 bases, with 22 bases spanning the gap. Germline-derived CDR1 and CDR2 are DFQATT and SNEGSKA (reference sequence). The CDR3 extends over 15 amino acids. Every patient was untreated before thyroid surgery. Through MiXCR, TCRdb re-clonotyped the PCR reads. The sample shows approximately 19,000 clones, over 20% of them seen only once. Material for sequencing was tumor tissue. This receptor was identified in a male donor with papillary thyroid cancer or a benign thyroid nodule (not recorded which). Some clones in this sample may be carry-over from other donors' samples. The chain employs TRBV20-1 and TRBJ1-5, with a possible D match to TRBD1 (5 bases). The CDR3 loop reads CSALPPTGGLEPQHF. The CDR3 bases are TGCAGTGCTTTACCCCCTACAGGTGGTTTAGAGCCCCAGCATTTT.